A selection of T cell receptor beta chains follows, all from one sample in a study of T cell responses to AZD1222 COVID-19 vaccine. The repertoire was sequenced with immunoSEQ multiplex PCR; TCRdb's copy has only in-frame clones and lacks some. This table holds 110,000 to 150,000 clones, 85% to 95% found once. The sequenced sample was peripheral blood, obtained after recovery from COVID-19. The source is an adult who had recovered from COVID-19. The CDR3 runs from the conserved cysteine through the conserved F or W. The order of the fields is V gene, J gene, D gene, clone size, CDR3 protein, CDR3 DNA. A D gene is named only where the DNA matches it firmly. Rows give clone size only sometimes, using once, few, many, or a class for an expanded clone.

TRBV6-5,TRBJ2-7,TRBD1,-,CATGGGPAYEQYF,TGTGCCACAGGGGGCGGTCCAGCCTACGAGCAGTACTTC
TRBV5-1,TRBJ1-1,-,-,CASSPDAGTNTEAFF,TGCGCCAGCAGCCCGGATGCGGGTACGAACACTGAAGCTTTCTTT
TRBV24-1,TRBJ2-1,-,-,CATSDPYGGGSYNEQFF,TGTGCCACCAGTGACCCCTACGGAGGAGGCTCCTACAATGAGCAGTTCTTC
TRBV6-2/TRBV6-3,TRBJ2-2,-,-,CASSYPLGTDRLGELFF,TGTGCCAGCAGTTACCCTCTCGGGACGGACCGGCTCGGGGAGCTGTTTTTT
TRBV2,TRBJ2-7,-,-,CASQAFSSYEQYF,TGTGCCAGTCAGGCCTTTAGCTCCTACGAGCAGTACTTC
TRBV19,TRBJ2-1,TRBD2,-,CASSRLAGGSYNEQFF,TGTGCCAGTAGCCGACTAGCGGGGGGCTCCTACAATGAGCAGTTCTTC
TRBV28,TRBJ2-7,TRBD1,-,CASSPGQDSIEQYF,TGTGCCAGCAGTCCGGGACAGGATTCCATCGAGCAGTACTTC
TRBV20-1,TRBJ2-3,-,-,CSASKAGLYTDTQYF,TGCAGTGCTAGTAAGGCGGGTCTTTACACAGATACGCAGTATTTT
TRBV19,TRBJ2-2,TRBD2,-,CASSTRTSGINTGELFF,TGTGCCAGTAGTACCCGGACTAGCGGGATCAACACCGGGGAGCTGTTTTTT
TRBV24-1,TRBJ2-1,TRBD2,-,CATSDRTSSFGRHEQFF,TGTGCCACCAGTGATCGGACTAGCTCATTTGGGAGGCATGAGCAGTTCTTC
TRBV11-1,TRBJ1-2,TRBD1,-,CASSLDRDYGYTF,TGTGCCAGCAGCCTCGACAGGGACTATGGCTACACCTTC
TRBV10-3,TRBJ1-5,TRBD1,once,CAISGGTGENQPQHF,TGTGCCATCAGTGGTGGGACAGGGGAAAATCAGCCCCAGCATTTT
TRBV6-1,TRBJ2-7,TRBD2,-,CASSEFNLAGGYEQYF,TGTGCCAGCAGTGAATTTAATCTAGCGGGAGGCTACGAGCAGTACTTC
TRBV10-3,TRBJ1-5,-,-,CAISADKRGTSNQPQHF,TGTGCCATCAGTGCCGACAAAAGGGGTACTAGCAATCAGCCCCAGCATTTT
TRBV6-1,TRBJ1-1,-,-,CASSDLGLEAFF,TGTGCCAGCAGTGATCTAGGGTTAGAAGCTTTCTTT
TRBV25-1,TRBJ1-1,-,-,CASSFGFTEAFF,TGTGCCAGCAGTTTTGGATTCACTGAAGCTTTCTTT